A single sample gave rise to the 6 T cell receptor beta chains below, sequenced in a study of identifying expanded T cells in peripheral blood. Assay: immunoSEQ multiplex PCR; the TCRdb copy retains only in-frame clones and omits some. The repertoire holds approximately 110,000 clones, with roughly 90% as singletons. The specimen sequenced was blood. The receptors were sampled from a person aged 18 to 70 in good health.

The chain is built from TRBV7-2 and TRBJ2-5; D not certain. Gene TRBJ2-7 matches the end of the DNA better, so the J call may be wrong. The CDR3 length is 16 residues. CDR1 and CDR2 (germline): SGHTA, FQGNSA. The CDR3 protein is CASSLARREEAYEQYF. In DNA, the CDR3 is TGTGCCAGCAGCTTAGCGCGGCGCGAGGAAGCCTACGAGCAGTACTTC.

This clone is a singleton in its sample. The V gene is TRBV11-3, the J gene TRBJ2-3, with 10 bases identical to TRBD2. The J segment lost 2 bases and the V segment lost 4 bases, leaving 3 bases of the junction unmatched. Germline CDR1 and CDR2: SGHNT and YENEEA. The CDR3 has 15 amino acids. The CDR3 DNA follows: TGTGCCAGCAGCTCAGCGGGGGGGATCACAGATACGCAGTATTTT. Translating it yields CASSSAGGITDTQYF. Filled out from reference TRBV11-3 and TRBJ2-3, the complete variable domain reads EAGVVQSPRYKIIEKKQPVAFWCNPISGHNTLYWYLQNLGQGPELLIRYENEEAVDDSQLPKDRFSAERLKGVDSTLKIQPAELGDSAVYLCASSSAGGITDTQYFGPGTRLTVL.

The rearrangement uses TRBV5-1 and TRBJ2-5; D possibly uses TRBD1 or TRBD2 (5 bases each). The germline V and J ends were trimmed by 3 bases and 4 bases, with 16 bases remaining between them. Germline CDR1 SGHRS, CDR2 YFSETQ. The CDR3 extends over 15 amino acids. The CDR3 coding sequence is TGCGCCAGCAGCTACCGGGACGGAAGACCAGAGACCCAGTACTTC. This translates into CASSYRDGRPETQYF.

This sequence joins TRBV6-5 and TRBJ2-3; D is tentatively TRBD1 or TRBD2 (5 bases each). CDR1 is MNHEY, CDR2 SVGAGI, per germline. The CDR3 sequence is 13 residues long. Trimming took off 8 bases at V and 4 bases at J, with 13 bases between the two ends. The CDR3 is CASPAGDPDTQYF. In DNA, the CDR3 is TGTGCCAGCCCCGCCGGGGACCCAGATACGCAGTATTTT.

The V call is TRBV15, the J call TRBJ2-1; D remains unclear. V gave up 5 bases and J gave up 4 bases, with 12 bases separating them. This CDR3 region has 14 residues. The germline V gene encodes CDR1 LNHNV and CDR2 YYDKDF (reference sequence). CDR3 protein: CATSERYNYNEQFF. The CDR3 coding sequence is TGTGCCACCAGCGAGAGGTATAATTACAATGAGCAGTTCTTC.

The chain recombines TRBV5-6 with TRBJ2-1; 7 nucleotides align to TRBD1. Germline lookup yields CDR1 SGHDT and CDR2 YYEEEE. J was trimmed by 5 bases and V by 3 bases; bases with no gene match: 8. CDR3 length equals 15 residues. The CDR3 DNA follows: TGTGCCAGCAGCTCGTGGGGGACAGCGAACAATGAGCAGTTCTTC. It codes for CASSSWGTANNEQFF.